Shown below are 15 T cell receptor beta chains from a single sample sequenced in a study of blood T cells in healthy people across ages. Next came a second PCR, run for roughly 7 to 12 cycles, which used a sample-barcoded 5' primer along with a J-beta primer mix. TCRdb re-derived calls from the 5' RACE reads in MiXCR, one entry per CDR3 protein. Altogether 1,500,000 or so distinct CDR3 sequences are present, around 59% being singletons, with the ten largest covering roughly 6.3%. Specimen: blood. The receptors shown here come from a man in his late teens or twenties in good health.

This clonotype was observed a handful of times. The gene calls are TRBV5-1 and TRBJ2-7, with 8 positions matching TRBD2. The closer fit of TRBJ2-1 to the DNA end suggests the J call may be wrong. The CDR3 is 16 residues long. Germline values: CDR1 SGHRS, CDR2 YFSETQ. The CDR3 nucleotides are TGCGCCAGCAGCTTGGGGCTGCAGCGGGAGCTTTATGAGCAGTTCTTC. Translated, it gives CASSLGLQRELYEQFF.

The CDR3 nucleotides are TGCGCCAGCAGCCGAGATCCAGGGTCCTTCACTGAAGCTTTCTTT. It is translated as CASSRDPGSFTEAFF. The chain couples TRBV4-1 to TRBJ1-1, with D perhaps TRBD1 (5 bases). V lost 4 bases and J lost 4, with 16 bases in between. In germline, CDR1 is MGHRA, CDR2 YSYEKL. The CDR3 consists of 15 residues.

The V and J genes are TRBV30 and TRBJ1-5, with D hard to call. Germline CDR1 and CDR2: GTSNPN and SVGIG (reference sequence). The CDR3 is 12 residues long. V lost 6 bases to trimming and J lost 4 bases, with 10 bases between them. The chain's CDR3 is CACKSFNQPQHF. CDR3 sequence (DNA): TGTGCCTGCAAATCCTTTAATCAGCCCCAGCATTTT.

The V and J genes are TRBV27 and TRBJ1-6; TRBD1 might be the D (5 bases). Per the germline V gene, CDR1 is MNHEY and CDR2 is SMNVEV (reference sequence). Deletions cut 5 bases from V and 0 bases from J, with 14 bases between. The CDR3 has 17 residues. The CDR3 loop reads CASSKTPGSSYNSPLHF. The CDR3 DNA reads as TGTGCCAGCAGTAAGACCCCAGGGAGCTCCTATAATTCACCCCTCCACTTT.

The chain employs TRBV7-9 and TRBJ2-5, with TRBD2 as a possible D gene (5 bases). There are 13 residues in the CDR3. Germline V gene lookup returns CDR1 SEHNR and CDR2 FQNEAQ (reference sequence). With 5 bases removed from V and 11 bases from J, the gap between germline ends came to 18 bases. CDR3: CASSDRLRNEQYF. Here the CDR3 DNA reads TGTGCCAGCAGCGACCGACTACGCAATGAGCAGTACTTC.

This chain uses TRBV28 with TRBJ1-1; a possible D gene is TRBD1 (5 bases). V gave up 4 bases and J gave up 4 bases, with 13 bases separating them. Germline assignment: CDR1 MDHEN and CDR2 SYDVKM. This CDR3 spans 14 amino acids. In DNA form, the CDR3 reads TGTGCCAGCAGTTGGGCGAAAAGGGGCACTGAAGCTTTCTTT. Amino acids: CASSWAKRGTEAFF.

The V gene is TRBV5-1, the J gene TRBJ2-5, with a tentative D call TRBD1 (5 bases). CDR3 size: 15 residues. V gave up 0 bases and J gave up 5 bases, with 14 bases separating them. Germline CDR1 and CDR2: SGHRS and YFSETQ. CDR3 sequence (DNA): TGCGCCAGCAGCTTGGCTCAGGGTCAGACGGAGACCCAGTACTTC. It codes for CASSLAQGQTETQYF. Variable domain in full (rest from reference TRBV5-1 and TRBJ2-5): KAGVTQTPRYLIKTRGQQVTLSCSPISGHRSVSWYQQTPGQGLQFLFEYFSETQRNKGNFPGRFSGRQFSNSRSEMNVSTLELGDSALYLCASSLAQGQTETQYFGPGTRLLVL.

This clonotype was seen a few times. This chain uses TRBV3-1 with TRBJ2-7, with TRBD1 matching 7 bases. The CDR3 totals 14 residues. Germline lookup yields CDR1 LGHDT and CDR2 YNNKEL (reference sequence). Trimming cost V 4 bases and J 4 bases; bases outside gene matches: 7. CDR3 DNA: TGTGCCAGCAGCCTCGGGACAGAATATTACGAGCAGTACTTC. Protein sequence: CASSLGTEYYEQYF.

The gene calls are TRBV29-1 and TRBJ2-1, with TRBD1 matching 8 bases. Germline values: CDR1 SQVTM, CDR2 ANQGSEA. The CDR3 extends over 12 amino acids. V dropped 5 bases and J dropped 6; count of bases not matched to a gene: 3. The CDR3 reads CSVTGGSNEQFF. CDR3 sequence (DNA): TGCAGCGTTACAGGGGGGTCCAATGAGCAGTTCTTC.

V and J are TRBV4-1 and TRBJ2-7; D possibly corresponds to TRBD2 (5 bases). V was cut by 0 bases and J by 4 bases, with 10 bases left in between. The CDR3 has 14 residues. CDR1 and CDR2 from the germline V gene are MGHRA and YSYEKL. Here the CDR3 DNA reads TGCGCCAGCAGCCAAGAATGGGGAGCTTACGAGCAGTACTTC. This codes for CASSQEWGAYEQYF.

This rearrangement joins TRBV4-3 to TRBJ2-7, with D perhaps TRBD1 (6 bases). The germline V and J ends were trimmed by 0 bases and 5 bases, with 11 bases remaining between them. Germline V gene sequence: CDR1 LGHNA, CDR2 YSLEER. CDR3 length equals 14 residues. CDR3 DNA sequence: TGCGCCAGCAGCCAAGAAGACGAGGGGGACGAGCAGTACTTC. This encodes CASSQEDEGDEQYF.

CDR3 bases: TGCAGTGCTAGGGGGACAGGGACACGAGGAAGTCTATATGAGCAGTTCTTC. Translation gives CSARGTGTRGSLYEQFF. V gene TRBV20-1 combines with J gene TRBJ2-1; TRBD1 agrees at 9 bases. The V gene's germline CDR1 is DFQATT and CDR2 SNEGSKA (reference sequence). The V gene end was trimmed by 3 bases and the J gene end by 8 bases; junction bases not matched to a gene: 17. CDR3 length: 17 amino acids.

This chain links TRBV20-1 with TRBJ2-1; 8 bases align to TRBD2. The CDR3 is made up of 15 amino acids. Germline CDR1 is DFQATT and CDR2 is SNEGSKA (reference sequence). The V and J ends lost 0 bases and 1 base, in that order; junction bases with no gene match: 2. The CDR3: CSAREGLASYNEQFF. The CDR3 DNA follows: TGCAGTGCTAGAGAAGGACTAGCTTCCTACAATGAGCAGTTCTTC.

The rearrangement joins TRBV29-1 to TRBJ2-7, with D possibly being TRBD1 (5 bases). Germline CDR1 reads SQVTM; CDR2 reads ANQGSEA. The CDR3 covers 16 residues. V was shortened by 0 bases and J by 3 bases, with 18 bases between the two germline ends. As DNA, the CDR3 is TGCAGCGTTGAAGACCCGACAGAGATTATGAACTACGAGCAGTACTTC. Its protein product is CSVEDPTEIMNYEQYF.

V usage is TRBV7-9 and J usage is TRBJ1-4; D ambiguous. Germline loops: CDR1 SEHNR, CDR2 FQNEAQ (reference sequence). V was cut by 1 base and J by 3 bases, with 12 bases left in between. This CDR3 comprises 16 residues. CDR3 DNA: TGTGCCAGCAGCTTAGTGACGAGCGGACCTAATGAAAAACTGTTTTTT. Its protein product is CASSLVTSGPNEKLFF.